The 15 T cell receptor beta chains below come from one sample, sequenced in a study of T cells after yellow fever vaccination. TCRdb redid the calling of the 5' RACE reads with MiXCR, one entry per CDR3 protein. This sample has 95,000 to 100,000 distinct CDR3 sequences, with about 6% found just once. The sample was CD8+ T cells sorted from PBMCs, taken 10 days after the yellow fever booster vaccination. The receptors come from a young man who received the YFV17D yellow fever vaccine.

The V gene is TRBV13, the J gene TRBJ1-1; D uncertain. V lost 4 bases and J lost 1, with 7 bases in between. In germline, CDR1 is PRHDT, CDR2 FYEKMQ (reference sequence). This CDR3 has 13 residues. The CDR3 DNA is TGTGCCAGCAGCTGGGGAGGGAACACTGAAGCTTTCTTT. Translating gives CASSWGGNTEAFF.

This chain joins TRBV7-2 and TRBJ2-6; no clear D. Trimming pared 1 base from V and 4 bases from J, leaving 8 bases between. Germline values: CDR1 SGHTA, CDR2 FQGNSA. CDR3 size: 15 residues. The CDR3 nucleotides are TGTGCCAGCAGCTTAGATGGCGGCGGGGCCAACGTCCTGACTTTC. Amino acid sequence: CASSLDGGGANVLTF.

This clonotype showed up just a few times. The chain couples TRBV6-5 to TRBJ1-1, with 9 bases aligning to TRBD1. The V gene end was trimmed by 6 bases and the J gene end by 3 bases; junction bases not matched to a gene: 8. This CDR3 has 15 amino acids. CDR1 and CDR2 (germline): MNHEY, SVGAGI. The CDR3 spells CASRWVTGGDTEAFF. The CDR3 DNA is TGTGCCAGCAGATGGGTGACAGGGGGTGACACTGAAGCTTTCTTT.

This clonotype has ten or more counts. The V gene is TRBV7-9, the J gene TRBJ2-7; D not certain. The CDR3 contains 11 residues. From germline, CDR1 is SEHNR and CDR2 FQNEAQ (reference sequence). V lost 8 bases, J lost 6 bases, and 11 bases lay in between. CDR3 protein: CASALLGEQYF. The CDR3 DNA sequence: TGTGCCAGCGCTCTCCTCGGCGAGCAGTACTTC.

This clonotype was seen repeatedly, ten times or more. The chain's CDR3 is CASTPPGVTTGELFF. DNA for the CDR3: TGTGCCAGCACCCCGCCTGGGGTGACCACCGGGGAGCTGTTTTTT. The chain is built from TRBV5-4 and TRBJ2-2, with D unclear. CDR3 length: 15 residues. Germline lookup yields CDR1 SGHNT and CDR2 YYREEE (reference sequence). V was clipped by 6 bases and J by 4 bases, with 16 bases between them.

This clonotype has just a few counts. This chain connects TRBV5-1 to TRBJ2-7; TRBD1 might be the D (6 bases). Germline values: CDR1 SGHRS, CDR2 YFSETQ. This CDR3 has 13 amino acids. Trimming removed 4 bases at V and 5 bases at J, with 13 bases between. The CDR3 DNA reads TGCGCCAGCAGCAAGCCGGGACAAGACGAGCAGTACTTC. The encoded protein is CASSKPGQDEQYF.

This clonotype was found many times. The genes are TRBV6-5 and TRBJ2-3; 8 bases are shared with TRBD1. The CDR3 runs 13 residues. Unmatched junction bases numbered 2, after V lost 6 bases and J lost 3 bases. Germline V CDR1 and CDR2: MNHEY, SVGAGI. CDR3 region: CASRYRGTDTQYF. DNA of the CDR3: TGTGCCAGCAGATACAGGGGGACAGATACGCAGTATTTT.

The J gene is TRBJ1-2, the V gene TRBV27, with D tentatively TRBD1 (6 bases). Germline lookup yields CDR1 MNHEY and CDR2 SMNVEV (reference sequence). CDR3 length equals 15 residues. V was cut by 5 bases and J by 3 bases, with 16 bases left in between. The CDR3 protein is CASSTYGGADYGYTF. In DNA form, the CDR3 reads TGTGCCAGCAGTACCTACGGGGGCGCAGACTATGGCTACACCTTC.

This clonotype has more than one count but fewer than ten. The rearrangement uses TRBV5-8 and TRBJ1-1; perhaps TRBD1 as D (6 bases). V dropped 7 bases and J dropped 7 bases, with 14 bases sitting between them. The CDR3 is made up of 12 amino acids. CDR1 and CDR2 from the germline V gene are SGHTS and YDEGEE. The CDR3 DNA reads TGTGCCAGCCCTGGACAGAGGCTTGAAGCTTTCTTT. Protein product: CASPGQRLEAFF.

This clonotype has just a few counts. This sequence joins TRBV7-9 and TRBJ2-5, with a weak D call TRBD1 (6 bases). V lost 5 bases, J lost 0 bases, and 13 bases lay in between. The CDR3 extends over 15 amino acids. Germline lookup yields CDR1 SEHNR and CDR2 FQNEAQ (reference sequence). The CDR3 is CASSRLQGNQETQYF. The CDR3 DNA reads TGTGCCAGCAGCCGGTTACAGGGTAACCAAGAGACCCAGTACTTC.

The chain carries TRBV6-2 or TRBV6-3 and TRBJ1-1, with a tentative D call TRBD1 (5 bases). The germline gives CDR1 MNHEY, CDR2 SVGEGT. Deletions cut 6 bases from V and 6 bases from J, with 8 bases between. The CDR3 has 11 residues. CDR3: CASSPGSEAFF. CDR3 DNA sequence: TGTGCCAGCAGCCCAGGGTCTGAAGCTTTCTTT.

In its sample, this clonotype was seen a few times. The CDR3: CASSYSSIPHYGYTF. In DNA, the CDR3 is TGTGCCAGCAGTTACTCGAGCATCCCTCACTATGGCTACACCTTC. This chain joins TRBV6-5 and TRBJ1-2; D is undetermined. The CDR3 length is 15 residues. Germline CDR1 MNHEY, CDR2 SVGAGI. V lost 0 bases and J lost 3, with 11 bases in between.

In this sample, this clonotype turned up a few times. This chain links TRBV12-3 or TRBV12-4 with TRBJ2-5; perhaps TRBD2 as D (6 bases). V lost 0 bases, J lost 1 base, and 9 bases lay in between. The CDR3 is 15 residues long. The CDR3 region is CASSLAAGPQETQYF. The CDR3 DNA sequence: TGTGCCAGCAGTTTAGCGGCGGGGCCCCAAGAGACCCAGTACTTC.

The chain is built from TRBV12-3 or TRBV12-4 and TRBJ2-7; D call uncertain. V was shortened by 6 bases and J by 0 bases, with 9 bases between the two germline ends. The CDR3 extends over 13 amino acids. In DNA form, the CDR3 reads TGTGCCAGCAGCTTCCCGGGCTCCTACGAGCAGTACTTC. Amino acids: CASSFPGSYEQYF.

This clonotype came up a few times. This sequence joins TRBV7-9 and TRBJ1-1; D possibly corresponds to TRBD1 (6 bases). Germline values: CDR1 SEHNR, CDR2 FQNEAQ (reference sequence). The CDR3 loop spans 13 amino acids. V was cut by 6 bases and J by 5 bases, with 13 bases left in between. CDR3 protein: CASRHRVGTEAFF. The DNA for the CDR3 is TGTGCCAGCAGGCACAGGGTAGGAACTGAAGCTTTCTTT.